Described below is a single T cell receptor beta chain sequence and its context. The data were obtained in a study of T cell changes during pregnancy in multiple sclerosis. This CDR3 is built from 16 residues. Trimming took off 0 bases at V and 3 bases at J, with 14 bases between the two ends. Per germline, CDR1 LGHNA and CDR2 YSLEER. Data came from immunoSEQ multiplex PCR; TCRdb stores just in-frame clones and leaves some out. The sample shows tens of thousands of clones, roughly 93% of them seen only once. The material sequenced was CD8+ T cells from peripheral blood mononuclear cells, taken after pregnancy. The TCR comes from a female donor with multiple sclerosis, enrolled in a pregnancy study. The rearrangement uses TRBV4-3 and TRBJ1-2; D remains unclear. The CDR3 DNA follows: TGCGCCAGCAGCCAAGATCGCGGAGGGTCTCACTATGGCTACACCTTC. Protein product: CASSQDRGGSHYGYTF.